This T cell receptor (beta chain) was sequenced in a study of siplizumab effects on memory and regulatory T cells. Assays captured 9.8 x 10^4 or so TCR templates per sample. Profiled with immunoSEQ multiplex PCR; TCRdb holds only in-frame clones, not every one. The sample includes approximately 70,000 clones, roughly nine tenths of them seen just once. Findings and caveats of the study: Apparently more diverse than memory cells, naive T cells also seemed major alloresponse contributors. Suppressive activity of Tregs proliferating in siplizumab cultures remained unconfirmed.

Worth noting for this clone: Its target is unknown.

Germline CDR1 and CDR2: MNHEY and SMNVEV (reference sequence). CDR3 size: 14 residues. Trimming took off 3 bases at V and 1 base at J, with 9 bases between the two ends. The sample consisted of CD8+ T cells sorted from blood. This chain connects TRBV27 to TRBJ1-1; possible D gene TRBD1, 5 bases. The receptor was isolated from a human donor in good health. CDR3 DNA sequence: TGTGCCAGCAGTTTGGCAGGGCAGAACACTGAAGCTTTCTTT. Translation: CASSLAGQNTEAFF.